The 13 T cell receptor beta chains given below trace back to one sample, sequenced in a study of OX40 agonist ivuxolimab in advanced cancers. Sequencing was performed with immunoSEQ multiplex PCR; in TCRdb, only in-frame clones are kept and a portion is missing. This table has 50,000 or so clones, roughly 90% appearing once. Sequences were derived from CD4+ or CD8+ T cells sorted from blood, sampled in a trial of the OX40 agonist ivuxolimab. The receptors were gathered from an adult with an advanced solid tumor such as melanoma, head and neck, liver or kidney cancer.

The rearrangement uses TRBV7-6 and TRBJ2-7, with no clear D. V was pared by 1 base and J by 0 bases, with 10 bases between. The CDR3 extends over 15 amino acids. CDR1 is SGHVS, CDR2 FNYEAQ, per germline. CDR3 residues: CASSLVAGNSYEQYF. The CDR3 bases are TGTGCCAGCAGCTTAGTGGCCGGCAACTCCTACGAGCAGTACTTC.

This rearrangement joins TRBV29-1 to TRBJ2-1; 11 nucleotides match TRBD2. The CDR3 consists of 14 residues. Germline V gene data show CDR1 as SQVTM and CDR2 as ANQGSEA. V shed 5 bases, J shed 3 bases, and the junction held 3 bases outside the gene matches. The CDR3 nucleotides read TGCAGCGTTACCGGGACTAGCGGCTACAATGAGCAGTTCTTC. Protein product: CSVTGTSGYNEQFF.

The chain joins TRBV15 to TRBJ2-1; TRBD2 is a possible D gene (6 bases). Germline lookup yields CDR1 LNHNV and CDR2 YYDKDF (reference sequence). The CDR3 is made up of 15 amino acids. V lost 5 bases, J lost 2 bases, and 13 bases lay in between. CDR3 residues: CATSGGSLPYNEQFF. CDR3 coding DNA: TGTGCCACCAGCGGGGGGTCGCTGCCCTACAATGAGCAGTTCTTC.

The CDR3 DNA is TGTGCCAGTAGCGCTATAGCGGGAGTGGTCACAGATACGCAGTATTTT. Protein: CASSAIAGVVTDTQYF. The genes are TRBV19 and TRBJ2-3, with 9 bases identical to TRBD2. Germline CDR1 is LNHDA and CDR2 is SQIVND (reference sequence). The V segment lost 6 bases and the J segment 2 bases; nucleotides outside the gene matches: 9. The CDR3 has 16 residues.

This chain links TRBV6-5 with TRBJ2-7, with 11 positions matching TRBD2. The germline CDR1 and CDR2 sequences are MNHEY and SVGAGI. This CDR3 is 15 amino acids long. The V and J ends lost 6 bases and 1 base, in that order; junction bases with no gene match: 5. For the CDR3, the DNA is TGTGCCAGCAGAGGGACTAGCGGTCCTTCCTACGAGCAGTACTTC. It encodes CASRGTSGPSYEQYF.

The chain carries TRBV6-1 and TRBJ2-7; perhaps TRBD1 as D (5 bases). The CDR3 has 13 residues. Trimming took 6 bases from V and 2 from J, leaving 11 bases between them. Germline-derived CDR1 and CDR2 are MNHNS and SASEGT. The CDR3 coding sequence is TGTGCCAGCAGCCCAACAGGAACCTACGAGCAGTACTTC. It is translated as CASSPTGTYEQYF.

The chain employs TRBV30 and TRBJ1-1, with D maybe TRBD1 (5 bases). Trimming left V 2 bases short and J 4 bases short, with 11 bases between. Germline V CDR1 and CDR2: GTSNPN, SVGIG (reference sequence). The length of the CDR3 is 13 residues. The CDR3 protein is CAWSRGGPTEAFF. The CDR3 coding sequence is TGTGCCTGGAGTCGGGGGGGTCCCACTGAAGCTTTCTTT.

This rearrangement joins TRBV5-4 to TRBJ2-7; 9 positions agree with TRBD1. The CDR3 has 16 residues. Germline CDR1 is SGHNT and CDR2 is YYREEE (reference sequence). The J segment lost 5 bases and the V segment lost 0 bases, leaving 9 bases of the junction unmatched. In DNA, the CDR3 is TGTGCCAGCAGCTTGGATCCCACAGGGGGCTTGAACGAGCAGTACTTC. Translation: CASSLDPTGGLNEQYF.

This clone was counted a few times. The chain employs TRBV7-2 and TRBJ1-5, with 9 positions matching TRBD1. The V and J ends lost 5 bases and 2 bases, in that order; junction bases with no gene match: 1. The CDR3 is 14 residues long. Germline CDR1 is SGHTA and CDR2 is FQGNSA. Here the CDR3 reads CASSRTGGNQPQHF. The DNA for the CDR3 is TGTGCCAGCAGCCGGACAGGGGGCAATCAGCCCCAGCATTTT.

This clone turned up a few times. The chain couples TRBV7-2 to TRBJ2-3; 7 bases map to TRBD2. The ends lost 1 base at V and 3 bases at J; junction bases unmatched: 4. Per the germline V gene, CDR1 is SGHTA and CDR2 is FQGNSA. CDR3 length: 15 amino acids. CDR3 in amino acids: CASSLEWTRTDTQYF. The CDR3 bases are TGTGCCAGCAGCTTAGAATGGACTAGAACAGATACGCAGTATTTT.

The chain recombines TRBV10-2 with TRBJ1-5; D possibly corresponds to TRBD1 (6 bases). Trimming removed 4 bases from V and 7 bases from J, with 8 bases in between. Per germline, CDR1 WSHSY and CDR2 SAAADI. This CDR3 contains 12 residues. CDR3 sequence reads: CASSVGGQPQHF. In DNA, the CDR3 is TGCGCCAGCAGTGTGGGGGGCCAGCCCCAGCATTTT.

This clone was observed a few times. V and J are TRBV6-5 and TRBJ1-1, with D hard to call. Between the trimmed V and J ends, which lost 5 bases and 0 bases, there was a span of 7 bases. This CDR3 has 13 residues. From germline, CDR1 is MNHEY and CDR2 SVGAGI. As DNA, the CDR3 is TGTGCCAGCAGTGAACTTATGAACACTGAAGCTTTCTTT. Translated: CASSELMNTEAFF.

Within the sample, this clone is medium-sized. V usage is TRBV4-2 and J usage is TRBJ2-2; TRBD2 is a possible D gene (5 bases). Germline CDR1 is LGHNA and CDR2 is YNFKEQ. CDR3 length equals 13 residues. V was shortened by 4 bases and J by 6 bases, with 9 bases between the two germline ends. CDR3 residues: CASSRGGSGELFF. In nucleotides, the CDR3 is TGTGCCAGCAGCCGAGGCGGGTCCGGGGAGCTGTTTTTT.